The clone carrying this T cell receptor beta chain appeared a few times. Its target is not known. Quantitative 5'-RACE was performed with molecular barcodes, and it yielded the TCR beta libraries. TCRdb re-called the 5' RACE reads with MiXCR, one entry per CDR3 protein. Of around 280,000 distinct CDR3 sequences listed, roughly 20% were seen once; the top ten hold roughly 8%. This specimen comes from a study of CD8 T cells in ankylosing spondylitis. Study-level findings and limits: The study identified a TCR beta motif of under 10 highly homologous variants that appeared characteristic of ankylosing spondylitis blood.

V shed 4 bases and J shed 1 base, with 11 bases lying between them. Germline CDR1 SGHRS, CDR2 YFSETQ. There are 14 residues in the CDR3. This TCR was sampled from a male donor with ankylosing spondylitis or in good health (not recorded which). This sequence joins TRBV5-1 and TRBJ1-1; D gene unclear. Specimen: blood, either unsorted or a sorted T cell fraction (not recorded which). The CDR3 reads CASSLREQNTEAFF. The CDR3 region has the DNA TGCGCCAGCAGCCTCCGGGAACAGAACACTGAAGCTTTCTTT.